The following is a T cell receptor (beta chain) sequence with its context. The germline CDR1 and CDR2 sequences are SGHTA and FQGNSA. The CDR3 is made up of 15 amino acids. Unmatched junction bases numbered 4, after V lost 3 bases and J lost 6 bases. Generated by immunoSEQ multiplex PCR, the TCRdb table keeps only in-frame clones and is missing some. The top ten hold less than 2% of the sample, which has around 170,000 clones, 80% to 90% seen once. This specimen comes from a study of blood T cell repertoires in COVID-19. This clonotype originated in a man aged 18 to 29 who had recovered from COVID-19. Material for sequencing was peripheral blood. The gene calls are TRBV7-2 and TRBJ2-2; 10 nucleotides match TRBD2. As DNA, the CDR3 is TGTGCCAGCAGCTTTCTAGCGGGAGTTCCCGGGGAGCTGTTTTTT. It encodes CASSFLAGVPGELFF.